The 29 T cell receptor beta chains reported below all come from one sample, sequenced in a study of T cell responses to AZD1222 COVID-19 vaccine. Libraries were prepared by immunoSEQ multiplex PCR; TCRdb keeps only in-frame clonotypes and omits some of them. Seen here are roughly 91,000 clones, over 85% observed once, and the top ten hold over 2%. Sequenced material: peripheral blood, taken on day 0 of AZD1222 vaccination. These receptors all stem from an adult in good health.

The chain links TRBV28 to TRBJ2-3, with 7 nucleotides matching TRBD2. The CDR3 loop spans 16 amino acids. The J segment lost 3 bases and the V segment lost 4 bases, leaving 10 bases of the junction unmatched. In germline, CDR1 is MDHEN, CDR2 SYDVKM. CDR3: CASSSPWGRETDTQYF. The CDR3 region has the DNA TGTGCCAGCAGTTCGCCTTGGGGGAGGGAAACAGATACGCAGTATTTT.

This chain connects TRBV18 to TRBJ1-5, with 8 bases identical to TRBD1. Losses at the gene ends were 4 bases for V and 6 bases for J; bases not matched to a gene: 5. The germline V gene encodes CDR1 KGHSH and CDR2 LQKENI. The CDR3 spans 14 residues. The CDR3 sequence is CASSLDREGQPQHF. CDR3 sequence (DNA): TGTGCCAGCTCACTGGACAGGGAGGGTCAGCCCCAGCATTTT.

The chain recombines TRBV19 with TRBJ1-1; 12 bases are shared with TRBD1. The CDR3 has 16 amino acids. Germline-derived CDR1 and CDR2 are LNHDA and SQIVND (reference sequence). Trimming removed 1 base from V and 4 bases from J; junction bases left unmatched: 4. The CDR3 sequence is CASSIAGTGGRTEAFF. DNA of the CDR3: TGTGCCAGTAGTATAGCGGGGACAGGGGGCCGCACTGAAGCTTTCTTT.

Here the CDR3 DNA reads TGCGCCAGCAGTAGGACAGGGGTTTCTGGAAACACCATATATTTT. Its translation is CASSRTGVSGNTIYF. The rearrangement uses TRBV5-1 and TRBJ1-3; 9 bases agree with TRBD1. V lost 5 bases to trimming and J lost 1 base; unmatched junction nucleotides: 4. The CDR3 is 15 residues long. Germline CDR1 SGHRS, CDR2 YFSETQ.

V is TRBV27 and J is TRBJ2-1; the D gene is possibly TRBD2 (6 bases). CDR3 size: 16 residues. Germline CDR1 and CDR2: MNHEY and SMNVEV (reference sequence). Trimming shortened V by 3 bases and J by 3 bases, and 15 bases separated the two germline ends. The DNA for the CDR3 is TGTGCCAGCAGTTTGGGCGGGACCTCCTACTACAATGAGCAGTTCTTC. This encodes CASSLGGTSYYNEQFF.

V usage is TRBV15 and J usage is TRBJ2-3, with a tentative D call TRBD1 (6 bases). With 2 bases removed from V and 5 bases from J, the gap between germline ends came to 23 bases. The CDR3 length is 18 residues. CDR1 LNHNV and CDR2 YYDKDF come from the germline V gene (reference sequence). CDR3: CATSRQIESARGEDTQYF. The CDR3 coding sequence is TGTGCCACCAGCAGACAGATTGAGTCGGCCAGGGGCGAAGATACGCAGTATTTT.

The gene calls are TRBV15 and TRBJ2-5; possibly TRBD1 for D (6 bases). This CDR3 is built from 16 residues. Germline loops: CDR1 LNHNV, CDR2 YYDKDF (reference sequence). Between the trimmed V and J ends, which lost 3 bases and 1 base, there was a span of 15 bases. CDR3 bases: TGTGCCACCAGCAGGAGACAGGCTCCCGCCCAAGAGACCCAGTACTTC. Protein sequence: CATSRRQAPAQETQYF.

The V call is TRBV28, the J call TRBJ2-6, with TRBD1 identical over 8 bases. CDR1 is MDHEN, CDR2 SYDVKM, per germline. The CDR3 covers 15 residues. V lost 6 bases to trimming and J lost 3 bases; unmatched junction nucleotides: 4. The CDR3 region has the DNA TGTGCCAGCAGATTACAGGGGGTTGGGGCCAACGTCCTGACTTTC. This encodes CASRLQGVGANVLTF.

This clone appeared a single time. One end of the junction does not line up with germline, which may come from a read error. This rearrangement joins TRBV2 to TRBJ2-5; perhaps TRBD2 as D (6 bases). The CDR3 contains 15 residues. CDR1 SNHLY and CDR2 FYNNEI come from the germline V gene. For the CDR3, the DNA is TGTGCCAGCAGGGAAGCGCCCCGAGGAGGGGAGACCCAGTACTTC. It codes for CASREAPRGGETQYF.

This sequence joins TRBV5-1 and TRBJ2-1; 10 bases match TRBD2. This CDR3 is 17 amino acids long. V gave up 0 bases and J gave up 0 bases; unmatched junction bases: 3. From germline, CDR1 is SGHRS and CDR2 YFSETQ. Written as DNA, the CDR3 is TGCGCCAGCAGCTTGGGCGCTAGCGGGAGCTCCTACAATGAGCAGTTCTTC. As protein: CASSLGASGSSYNEQFF.

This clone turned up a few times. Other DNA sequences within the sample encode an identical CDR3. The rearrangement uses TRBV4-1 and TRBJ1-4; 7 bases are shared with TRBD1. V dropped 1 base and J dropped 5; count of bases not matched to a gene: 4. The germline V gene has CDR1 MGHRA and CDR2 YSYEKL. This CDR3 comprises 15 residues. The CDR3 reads CASSQAGQTNEKLFF. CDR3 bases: TGCGCCAGCAGCCAAGCGGGACAGACAAATGAAAAACTGTTTTTT.

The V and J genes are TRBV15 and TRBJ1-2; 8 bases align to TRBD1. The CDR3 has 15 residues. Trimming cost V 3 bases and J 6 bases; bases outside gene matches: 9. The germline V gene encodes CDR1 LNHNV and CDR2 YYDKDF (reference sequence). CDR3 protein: CATSRTGQGLDGYTF. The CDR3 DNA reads TGTGCCACCAGCAGGACCGGACAGGGATTGGATGGCTACACCTTC.

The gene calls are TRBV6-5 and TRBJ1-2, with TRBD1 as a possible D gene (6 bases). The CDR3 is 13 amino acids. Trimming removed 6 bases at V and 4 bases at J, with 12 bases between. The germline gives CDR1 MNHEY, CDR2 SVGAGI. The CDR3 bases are TGTGCCAGCAGCTTAGGACAGTTCTATGGCTACACCTTC. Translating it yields CASSLGQFYGYTF.

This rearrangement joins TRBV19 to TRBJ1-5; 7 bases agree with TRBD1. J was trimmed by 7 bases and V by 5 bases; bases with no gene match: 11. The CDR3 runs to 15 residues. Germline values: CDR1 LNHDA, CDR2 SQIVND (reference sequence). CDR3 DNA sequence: TGTGCCAGTAGTTCTTCTAAGGGGGCTAGCCAGCCCCAGCATTTT. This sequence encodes CASSSSKGASQPQHF.

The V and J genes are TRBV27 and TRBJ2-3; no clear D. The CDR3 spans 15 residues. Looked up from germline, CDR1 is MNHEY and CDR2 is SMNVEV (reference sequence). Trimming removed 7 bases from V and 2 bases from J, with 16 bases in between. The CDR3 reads CASTPSVGYTDTQYF. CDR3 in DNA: TGTGCCAGCACCCCGAGCGTCGGATACACAGATACGCAGTATTTT.

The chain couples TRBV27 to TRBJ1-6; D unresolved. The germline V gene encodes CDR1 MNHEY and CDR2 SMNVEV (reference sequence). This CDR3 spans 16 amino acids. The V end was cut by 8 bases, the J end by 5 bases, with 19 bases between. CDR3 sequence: CASGWGRNRDNSPLHF. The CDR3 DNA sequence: TGTGCCAGCGGGTGGGGTAGGAACCGAGATAATTCACCCCTCCACTTT.

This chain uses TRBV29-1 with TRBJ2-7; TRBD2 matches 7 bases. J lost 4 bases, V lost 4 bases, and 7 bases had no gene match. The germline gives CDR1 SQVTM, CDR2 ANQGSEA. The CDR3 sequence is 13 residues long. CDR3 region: CSVVPGGGYEQYF. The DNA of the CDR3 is TGCAGCGTTGTCCCGGGGGGTGGGTACGAGCAGTACTTC.

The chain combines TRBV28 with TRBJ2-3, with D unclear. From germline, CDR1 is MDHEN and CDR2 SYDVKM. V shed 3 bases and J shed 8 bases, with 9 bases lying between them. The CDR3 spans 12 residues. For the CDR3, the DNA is TGTGCCAGCAGTTTCGGTGCAGCTACGCAGTATTTT. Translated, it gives CASSFGAATQYF.

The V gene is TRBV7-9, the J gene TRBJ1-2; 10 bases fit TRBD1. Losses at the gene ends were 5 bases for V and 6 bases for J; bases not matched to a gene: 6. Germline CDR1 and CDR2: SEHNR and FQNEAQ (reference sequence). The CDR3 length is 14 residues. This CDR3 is CASSTGTGVNGYTF. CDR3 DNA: TGTGCCAGCAGCACCGGGACAGGGGTGAATGGCTACACCTTC. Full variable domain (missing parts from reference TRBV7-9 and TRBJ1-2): DTGVSQNPRHKITKRGQNVTFRCDPISEHNRLYWYRQTLGQGPEFLTYFQNEAQLEKSRLLSDRFSAERPKGSFSTLEIQRTEQGDSAMYLCASSTGTGVNGYTFGSGTRLTVV.

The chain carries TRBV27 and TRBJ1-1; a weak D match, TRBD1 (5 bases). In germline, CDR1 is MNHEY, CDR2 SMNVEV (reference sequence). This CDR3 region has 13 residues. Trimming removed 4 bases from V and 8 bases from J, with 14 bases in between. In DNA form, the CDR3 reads TGTGCCAGCAGTTCTGACGGGCGGGGGGAAGCTTTCTTT. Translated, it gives CASSSDGRGEAFF.

CDR3 sequence (DNA): TGTGCCAGCAGTGAAGCGGCCTACGAGCAGTACTTC. Amino acid sequence: CASSEAAYEQYF. The rearrangement uses TRBV25-1 and TRBJ2-7; no clear D. This CDR3 has 12 amino acids. Germline V lookup: CDR1 MGHDK, CDR2 SYGVNS. V was shortened by 2 bases and J by 2 bases, with 4 bases between the two germline ends.

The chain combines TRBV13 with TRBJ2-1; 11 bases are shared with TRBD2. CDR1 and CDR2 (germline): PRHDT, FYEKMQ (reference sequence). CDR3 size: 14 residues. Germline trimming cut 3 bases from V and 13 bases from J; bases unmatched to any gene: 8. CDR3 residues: CASSFPGTSGLQFF. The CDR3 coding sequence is TGTGCCAGCAGCTTTCCCGGGACTAGCGGCTTACAGTTCTTC.

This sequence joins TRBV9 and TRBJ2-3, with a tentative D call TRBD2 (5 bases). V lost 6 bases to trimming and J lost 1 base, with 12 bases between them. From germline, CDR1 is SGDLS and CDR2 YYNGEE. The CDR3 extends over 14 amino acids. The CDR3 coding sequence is TGTGCCAGCACCCTCGGGGTTCGCACAGATACGCAGTATTTT. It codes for CASTLGVRTDTQYF. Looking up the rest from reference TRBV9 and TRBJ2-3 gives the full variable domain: DSGVTQTPKHLITATGQRVTLRCSPRSGDLSVYWYQQSLDQGLQFLIQYYNGEERAKGNILERFSAQQFPDLHSELNLSSLELGDSALYFCASTLGVRTDTQYFGPGTRLTVL.

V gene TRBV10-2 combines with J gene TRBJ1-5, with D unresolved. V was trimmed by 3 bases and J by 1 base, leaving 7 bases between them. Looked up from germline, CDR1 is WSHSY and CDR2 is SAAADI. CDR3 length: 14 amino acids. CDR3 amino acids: CASSDPSSNQPQHF. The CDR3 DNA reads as TGCGCCAGCAGTGACCCGTCAAGCAATCAGCCCCAGCATTTT.

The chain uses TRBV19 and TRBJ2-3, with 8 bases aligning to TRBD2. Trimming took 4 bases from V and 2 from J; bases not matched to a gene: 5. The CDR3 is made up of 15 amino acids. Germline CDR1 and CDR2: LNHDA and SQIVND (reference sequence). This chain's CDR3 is CASSTGLAPTDTQYF. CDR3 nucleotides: TGTGCCAGTAGTACCGGACTAGCCCCCACAGATACGCAGTATTTT.

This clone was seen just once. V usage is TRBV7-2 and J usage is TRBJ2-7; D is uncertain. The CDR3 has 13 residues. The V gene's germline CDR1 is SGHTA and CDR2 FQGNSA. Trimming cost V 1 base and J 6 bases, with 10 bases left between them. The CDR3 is CASSLVPMGEQYF. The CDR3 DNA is TGTGCCAGCAGCTTAGTCCCAATGGGCGAGCAGTACTTC.

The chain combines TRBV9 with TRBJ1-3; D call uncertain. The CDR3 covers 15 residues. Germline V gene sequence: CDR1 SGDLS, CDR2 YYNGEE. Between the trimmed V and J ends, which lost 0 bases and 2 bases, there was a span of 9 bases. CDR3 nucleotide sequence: TGTGCCAGCAGCGTAGCGAGTTACACTGGAAACACCATATATTTT. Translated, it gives CASSVASYTGNTIYF. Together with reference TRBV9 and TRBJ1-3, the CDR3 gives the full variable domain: DSGVTQTPKHLITATGQRVTLRCSPRSGDLSVYWYQQSLDQGLQFLIQYYNGEERAKGNILERFSAQQFPDLHSELNLSSLELGDSALYFCASSVASYTGNTIYFGEGSWLTVV.

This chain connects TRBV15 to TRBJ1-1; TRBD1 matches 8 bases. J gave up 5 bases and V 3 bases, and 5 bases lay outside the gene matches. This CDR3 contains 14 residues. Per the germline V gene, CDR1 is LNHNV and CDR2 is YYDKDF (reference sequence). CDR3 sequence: CATSRADRGTEAFF. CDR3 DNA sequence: TGTGCCACCAGCAGGGCCGACAGGGGAACTGAAGCTTTCTTT.

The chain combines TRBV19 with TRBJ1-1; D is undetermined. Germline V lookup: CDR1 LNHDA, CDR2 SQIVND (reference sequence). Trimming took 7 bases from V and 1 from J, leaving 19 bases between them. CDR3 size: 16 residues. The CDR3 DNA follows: TGTGCCAGTAACCTCCCCGCGGGTGGGCAGAACACTGAAGCTTTCTTT. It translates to CASNLPAGGQNTEAFF.